The rows below give T cell receptor beta chains drawn from one sample of a study of shared clonotypes between healthy human individuals. The data were produced by immunoSEQ multiplex PCR, yet TCRdb's version contains in-frame clones alone and is incomplete. Among 2 million to 2.5 million clones listed, roughly 96% were seen once. The sequenced material came from naive CD4+ T cells sorted from blood. These receptors all stem from a young man in good health. Each CDR3 is given with its conserved first and last residue. D genes are given only for firm matches. The size of a clone is reported for some rows only, either as once, few or many, or as a class for expanded clones.

.,TRBV6-4,.,TRBJ2-3,CASRPDSSTDTQYF,TGTGCCAGCAGGCCGGATTCTAGCACAGATACGCAGTATTTT
.,TRBV4-1,.,TRBJ1-1,CASSQVGGQTLNTEAFF,TGCGCCAGCAGCCAAGTGGGGGGGCAGACCCTGAACACTGAAGCTTTCTTT
.,TRBV2,.,TRBJ1-1,CASSVRQNTEAFF,TGTGCCAGCAGTGTACGACAAAACACTGAAGCTTTCTTT
.,TRBV9,.,TRBJ2-5,CASSKGLGETQYF,TGTGCCAGCAGCAAAGGGTTGGGAGAGACCCAGTACTTC
.,TRBV10-3,TRBD2,TRBJ2-1,CAISVSGGLNEQFF,TGTGCCATCAGTGTATCGGGGGGGCTGAATGAGCAGTTCTTC
once,TRBV18,.,TRBJ1-1,CASSPRANTEAFF,TGTGCCAGCTCACCACGAGCGAACACTGAAGCTTTCTTT
.,TRBV27,TRBD1,TRBJ2-7,CASSPRDRIYEQYF,TGTGCCAGCTCCCCCAGGGACAGGATCTACGAGCAGTACTTC
.,TRBV5-6,TRBD1,TRBJ1-2,CASSLQGARYGYTF,TGTGCCAGCAGCTTACAGGGGGCGCGATATGGCTACACCTTC
once,TRBV5-1,.,TRBJ2-5,CASSFTLKGGGQETQYF,TGCGCCAGCAGCTTTACCCTCAAGGGGGGCGGACAAGAGACCCAGTACTTC
.,TRBV6-1,.,TRBJ1-1,CASSDGTWGEAFF,TGTGCCAGCAGTGACGGAACTTGGGGAGAAGCTTTCTTT
.,TRBV5-1,TRBD1,TRBJ1-6,CASSFGTENSPLHF,TGCGCCAGCAGCTTCGGGACAGAGAATTCACCCCTCCACTTT
.,TRBV6-1,TRBD2,TRBJ2-1,CASSDFGTSGSSGYNEQFF,TGTGCCAGCAGTGACTTTGGGACTAGCGGGAGTTCGGGCTACAATGAGCAGTTCTTC
.,TRBV10-3,TRBD1,TRBJ2-7,CAISGGTGSYEQYF,TGTGCCATCAGTGGGGGGACAGGCTCCTACGAGCAGTACTTC
few,TRBV10-2,.,TRBJ1-6,CASSEVFGSPLHF,TGCGCCAGCAGTGAGGTATTCGGCTCACCCCTCCACTTT
.,TRBV9,.,TRBJ1-4,CASSVGGGLVEKLFF,TGTGCCAGCAGCGTAGGCGGGGGCTTGGTTGAAAAACTGTTTTTT
.,TRBV7-2,.,TRBJ2-7,CASSLGAVTREQYF,TGTGCCAGCAGCTTAGGAGCTGTGACTCGCGAGCAGTACTTC
.,TRBV15,TRBD2,TRBJ2-3,CATSRKKTSGGASTDTQYF,TGTGCCACCAGCAGGAAAAAGACTAGCGGGGGGGCTAGCACAGATACGCAGTATTTT
.,TRBV28,.,TRBJ1-4,CASSPKTGSGEKLFF,TGTGCCAGCAGTCCCAAAACAGGGTCTGGGGAAAAACTGTTTTTT
.,TRBV28,.,TRBJ1-5,CASSFSVTGNQPQHF,TGTGCCAGCAGTTTTTCCGTGACAGGTAATCAGCCCCAGCATTTT
once,TRBV6-5,TRBD1,TRBJ1-2,CASSRDRDDGYTF,TGTGCCAGCAGTCGGGACAGGGACGATGGCTACACCTTC
.,TRBV2,.,TRBJ2-7,CASTMGLDSYEQYF,TGTGCCAGCACCATGGGACTCGATTCCTACGAGCAGTACTTC
once,TRBV27,.,TRBJ1-1,CASSLTAGARVTEAFF,TGTGCCAGCAGTTTAACGGCAGGGGCAAGAGTCACTGAAGCTTTCTTT
.,TRBV14,.,TRBJ2-2,CASSPLGGGAGELFF,TGTGCCAGCAGCCCCCTGGGGGGAGGAGCCGGGGAGCTGTTTTTT
.,TRBV7-7,TRBD1,TRBJ2-1,CASSLETGGYNEQFF,TGTGCTAGCAGCTTAGAAACAGGGGGGTACAATGAGCAGTTCTTC
.,TRBV5-4,.,TRBJ1-5,CASSLGGLGQPQHF,TGTGCCAGCAGCTTGGGGGGTCTGGGACAGCCCCAGCATTTT
.,TRBV11-2,.,TRBJ2-7,CASSLRSSIIYEQYF,TGTGCCAGCAGCTTACGATCCTCTATTATCTACGAGCAGTACTTC
.,TRBV18,.,TRBJ2-3,CASSHEQASTDTQYF,TGTGCCAGCTCACACGAACAGGCTAGCACAGATACGCAGTATTTT
.,TRBV9,TRBD1,TRBJ1-2,CASSDRGQGGGYTF,TGTGCCAGCAGCGACAGGGGGCAAGGTGGTGGCTACACCTTC
.,TRBV4-1,TRBD1,TRBJ1-4,CASSQGQGAANEKLFF,TGCGCCAGCAGCCAAGGACAGGGGGCGGCTAATGAAAAACTGTTTTTT
.,TRBV7-2,TRBD1,TRBJ2-2,CASSLGQGYTGELFF,TGTGCCAGCAGCCTCGGACAGGGTTACACCGGGGAGCTGTTTTTT
once,TRBV5-6,.,TRBJ1-2,CASSLSLVRPKRDGYTF,TGTGCCAGCAGCTTGTCCTTAGTGAGACCTAAACGGGATGGCTACACCTTC
.,TRBV7-9,TRBD2,TRBJ2-3,CASSPNAGLATDTQYF,TGTGCCAGCAGCCCCAATGCGGGACTAGCGACAGATACGCAGTATTTT
.,TRBV20-1,.,TRBJ2-7,CSAGYEQYF,TGCAGTGCCGGCTACGAGCAGTACTTC
.,TRBV29-1,.,TRBJ2-7,CSTTGTTRHEQYF,TGCAGCACTACCGGGACAACGAGGCACGAGCAGTACTTC
.,TRBV18,TRBD2,TRBJ2-5,CASSPPMQAGGIKETQYF,TGTGCCAGCTCACCACCGATGCAAGCGGGGGGGATAAAGGAGACCCAGTACTTC
.,TRBV7-2,.,TRBJ1-1,CASSLARVNTEAFF,TGTGCCAGCAGCTTAGCTAGGGTGAACACTGAAGCTTTCTTT
.,TRBV2,.,TRBJ2-7,CASRRILVAYEQYF,TGTGCCAGCAGAAGGATCCTAGTCGCCTACGAGCAGTACTTC
.,TRBV19,TRBD2,TRBJ2-1,CASRMGGGESSYNEQFF,TGTGCCAGTAGGATGGGGGGAGGGGAGAGCTCCTACAATGAGCAGTTCTTC
.,TRBV7-8,.,TRBJ2-7,CASSLGGRYHEQYF,TGTGCCAGCAGCTTAGGGGGGCGATACCACGAGCAGTACTTC
.,TRBV7-3,.,TRBJ2-2,CASSPAAGLNTGELFF,TGTGCCAGCAGCCCGGCGGCGGGCCTGAACACCGGGGAGCTGTTTTTT
once,TRBV7-9,TRBD1,TRBJ1-1,CASSAGQANTEAFF,TGTGCCAGCAGCGCGGGACAGGCGAACACTGAAGCTTTCTTT
.,TRBV18,.,TRBJ2-5,CASSTGTTQETQYF,TGTGCCAGCTCAACAGGGACTACCCAAGAGACCCAGTACTTC
.,TRBV13,.,TRBJ2-3,CASSESLVLRSTDTQYF,TGTGCCAGCAGCGAAAGCCTTGTTTTGCGAAGCACAGATACGCAGTATTTT
.,TRBV7-9,TRBD1,TRBJ1-5,CASSLGQGEQPQHF,TGTGCCAGCAGCCTGGGACAGGGAGAACAGCCCCAGCATTTT
.,TRBV7-2,.,TRBJ2-7,CASSSKVAYEQYF,TGTGCCAGCAGCTCAAAGGTCGCCTACGAGCAGTACTTC
.,TRBV7-2,.,TRBJ1-2,CASSFGRKEGYTF,TGTGCCAGCAGCTTCGGCAGGAAGGAGGGCTACACCTTC
.,TRBV5-1,TRBD1,TRBJ1-4,CASSGGPGTAGEKLFF,TGCGCCAGCAGCGGCGGCCCCGGGACAGCTGGTGAAAAACTGTTTTTT
.,TRBV28,.,TRBJ1-5,CASGLGARNSNQPQHF,TGTGCCAGCGGATTAGGGGCGCGGAATAGCAATCAGCCCCAGCATTTT
.,TRBV19,.,TRBJ1-5,CASNDRNQPQHF,TGTGCCAGTAATGACCGCAATCAGCCCCAGCATTTT
.,TRBV4-1,.,TRBJ1-6,CASSPLGARRTSNSPLHF,TGCGCCAGCAGCCCCCTGGGGGCCAGGAGAACTTCTAATTCACCCCTCCACTTT